The rows below give T cell receptor beta chains drawn from one sample of a study of shared clonotypes between healthy human individuals. The method was immunoSEQ multiplex PCR; TCRdb's version includes in-frame clones alone and lacks a portion of them. The sample includes 850,000 to 1,200,000 clones, around four fifths of them seen just once. Specimen: memory CD4+ T cells sorted from blood. Receptors originate from a man younger than 35 in good health. CDR3s include the opening cysteine and the closing phenylalanine or tryptophan. D genes are given only for firm matches. For some rows the clone size is stated as once, few or many, or as a class when expanded; others skip it.

size	length	D	J	V	CDR3	DNA
-	19	TRBD2	TRBJ2-7	TRBV4-3	CASSQEYGTSAPSSYEQYF	TGCGCCAGCAGCCAAGAATACGGGACTAGCGCTCCGAGCTCCTACGAGCAGTACTTC
-	15	TRBD1	TRBJ2-7	TRBV5-4	CASSSKTGTGFEQYF	TGTGCCAGCAGCTCCAAAACCGGGACAGGGTTTGAGCAGTACTTC
-	14	TRBD2	TRBJ2-7	TRBV9	CASSVGGAVYEQYF	TGTGCCAGCAGCGTCGGGGGGGCCGTCTACGAGCAGTACTTC
-	13	-	TRBJ2-5	TRBV30	CAWGVGALETQYF	TGTGCCTGGGGGGTGGGTGCCTTGGAGACCCAGTACTTC
-	12	-	TRBJ1-5	TRBV25-1	CASQGNNQPQHF	TGTGCCAGTCAAGGGAACAATCAGCCCCAGCATTTT
once	15	-	TRBJ1-4	TRBV21-1	CASSKSGKVYEKLFF	TGTGCCAGCAGCAAATCAGGAAAGGTTTACGAAAAACTGTTTTTT
-	13	TRBD1	TRBJ1-2	TRBV28	CASSLVQGGGYTF	TGTGCCAGCAGTTTAGTACAGGGGGGAGGCTACACCTTC
-	16	TRBD1	TRBJ2-3	TRBV28	CASSPTGTGGSDTQYF	TGTGCCAGCAGTCCAACCGGGACAGGAGGGTCAGATACGCAGTATTTT
-	14	TRBD1	TRBJ1-1	TRBV30	CAWSATGVETEAFF	TGTGCCTGGAGCGCGACAGGGGTGGAAACTGAAGCTTTCTTT
few	14	TRBD2	TRBJ2-7	TRBV6-1	CASTSSGGGYEQYF	TGTGCCAGCACTTCTAGCGGGGGGGGCTACGAGCAGTACTTC
-	14	TRBD2	TRBJ2-3	TRBV9	CASSVSGGGDTQYF	TGTGCCAGCAGCGTTAGCGGGGGTGGAGATACGCAGTATTTT
-	13	TRBD1	TRBJ2-7	TRBV27	CASKRTGSYEQYF	TGTGCCAGCAAACGGACAGGGTCCTACGAGCAGTACTTC
-	15	-	TRBJ1-2	TRBV4-3	CASSQTKQTPSGYTF	TGCGCCAGCAGCCAAACGAAGCAGACCCCTTCTGGCTACACCTTC
-	16	TRBD1	TRBJ2-7	TRBV7-9	CASSLYANRGQNEQYF	TGTGCCAGCAGCTTATACGCTAACAGGGGGCAGAACGAGCAGTACTTC
-	15	TRBD1	TRBJ1-2	TRBV7-2	CASSFGQGARYGYTF	TGTGCCAGCAGCTTCGGACAGGGGGCTAGGTATGGCTACACCTTC
once	15	TRBD1	TRBJ2-1	TRBV11-2	CASSKPGTGYNEQFF	TGTGCCAGCAGCAAACCCGGGACAGGGTACAATGAGCAGTTCTTC
once	17	TRBD2	TRBJ2-2	TRBV27	CARRTQLAGGPTGELFF	TGTGCCAGGCGGACCCAACTAGCGGGAGGGCCCACCGGGGAGCTGTTTTTT
many	15	TRBD1	TRBJ1-5	TRBV4-1	CASSPSGTGNQPQHF	TGCGCCAGCAGCCCTTCCGGGACAGGAAATCAGCCCCAGCATTTT
-	18	TRBD1	TRBJ2-5	TRBV28	CASSRRTGGAGRGETQYF	TGTGCCAGCAGTAGACGGACAGGGGGCGCAGGGAGAGGAGAGACCCAGTACTTC
-	12	-	TRBJ2-3	TRBV5-6	CASSQSTDTQYF	TGTGCCAGCAGCCAAAGCACAGATACGCAGTATTTT
-	12	-	TRBJ1-1	TRBV11-2	CASSLGGYEAFF	TGTGCCAGCAGCTTGGGCGGGTACGAAGCTTTCTTT
-	13	-	TRBJ1-1	TRBV6-5	CASSYSILAEAFF	TGTGCCAGCAGTTACTCGATTCTGGCTGAAGCTTTCTTT
-	15	-	TRBJ1-2	TRBV15	CATSRDTGLVYGYTF	TGTGCCACCAGCAGAGACACGGGGTTAGTCTATGGCTACACCTTC
-	16	-	TRBJ1-4	TRBV6-6	CASSFPRQGANEKLFF	TGTGCCAGCTCATTTCCTAGACAAGGGGCTAATGAAAAACTGTTTTTT
-	15	-	TRBJ2-3	TRBV7-2	CASRALAPYTDTQYF	TGTGCCAGCAGGGCTCTAGCGCCTTACACAGATACGCAGTATTTT
few	14	-	TRBJ1-6	TRBV6-1	CASGAGSYNSPLHF	TGTGCCAGCGGTGCAGGATCCTATAATTCACCCCTCCACTTT
few	14	-	TRBJ1-6	TRBV14	CASSRGQYNSPLHF	TGTGCCAGCAGTCGAGGACAGTATAATTCACCCCTCCACTTT
-	14	-	TRBJ2-5	TRBV7-6	CASSLQGLGGTQYF	TGTGCCAGCAGCTTACAGGGCCTTGGGGGGACCCAGTACTTC
-	12	-	TRBJ2-5	TRBV19	CATRGDMETQYF	TGTGCCACCCGAGGGGATATGGAGACCCAGTACTTC
-	15	-	TRBJ2-2	TRBV30	CAWSVRREKTGELFF	TGTGCCTGGAGTGTACGCAGGGAGAAGACCGGGGAGCTGTTTTTT
few	13	-	TRBJ2-7	TRBV30	CAWSVGTLDEQYF	TGTGCCTGGAGTGTCGGTACACTCGACGAGCAGTACTTC
-	14	-	TRBJ2-7	TRBV7-9	CASSFGIQGYEQYF	TGTGCCAGCAGCTTTGGGATACAGGGTTACGAGCAGTACTTC
-	14	-	TRBJ2-1	TRBV7-2	CASSLFTGRNEQFF	TGTGCCAGCAGCTTATTTACAGGTAGAAATGAGCAGTTCTTC
-	13	-	TRBJ1-2	TRBV5-5	CASSFYQNYGYTF	TGTGCCAGCAGCTTTTACCAGAACTATGGCTACACCTTC
-	14	TRBD2	TRBJ2-3	TRBV28	CASRGEGYTDTQYF	TGTGCCAGCCGCGGGGAGGGGTACACAGATACGCAGTATTTT
-	16	-	TRBJ2-2	TRBV7-8	CASSQERQAGTGELFF	TGTGCCAGCAGCCAAGAGAGACAGGCTGGGACCGGGGAGCTGTTTTTT
-	16	-	TRBJ1-2	TRBV5-4	CASSLEISSMNQGYTF	TGTGCCAGCAGCTTGGAAATATCGTCCATGAATCAGGGCTACACCTTC
-	15	TRBD1	TRBJ1-1	TRBV5-6	CASSVPTGGLTEAFF	TGTGCCAGCAGCGTACCGACAGGGGGCCTAACTGAAGCTTTCTTT
-	15	TRBD1	TRBJ1-1	TRBV7-9	CASTFQGQGYTEAFF	TGTGCCAGCACCTTCCAGGGACAGGGGTACACTGAAGCTTTCTTT
-	16	-	TRBJ2-3	TRBV6-1	CASSERGIIPTDTQYF	TGTGCCAGCAGTGAACGGGGAATCATTCCCACAGATACGCAGTATTTT
-	15	TRBD2	TRBJ2-7	TRBV19	CASSIGGGRSDEQYF	TGTGCCAGTAGTATAGGAGGCGGGAGGTCCGACGAGCAGTACTTC